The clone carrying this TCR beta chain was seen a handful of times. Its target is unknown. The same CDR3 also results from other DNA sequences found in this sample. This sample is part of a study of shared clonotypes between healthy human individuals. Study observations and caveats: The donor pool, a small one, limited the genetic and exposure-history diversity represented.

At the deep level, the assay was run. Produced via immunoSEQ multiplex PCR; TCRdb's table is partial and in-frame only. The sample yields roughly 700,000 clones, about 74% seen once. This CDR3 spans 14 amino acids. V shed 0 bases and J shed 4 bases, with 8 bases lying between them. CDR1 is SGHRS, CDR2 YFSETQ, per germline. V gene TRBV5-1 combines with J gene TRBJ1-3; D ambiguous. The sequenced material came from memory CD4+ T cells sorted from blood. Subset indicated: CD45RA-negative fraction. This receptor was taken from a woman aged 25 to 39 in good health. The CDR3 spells CASSLGTSGNTIYF. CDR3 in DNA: TGCGCCAGCAGCTTGGGGACCTCGGGAAACACCATATATTTT.